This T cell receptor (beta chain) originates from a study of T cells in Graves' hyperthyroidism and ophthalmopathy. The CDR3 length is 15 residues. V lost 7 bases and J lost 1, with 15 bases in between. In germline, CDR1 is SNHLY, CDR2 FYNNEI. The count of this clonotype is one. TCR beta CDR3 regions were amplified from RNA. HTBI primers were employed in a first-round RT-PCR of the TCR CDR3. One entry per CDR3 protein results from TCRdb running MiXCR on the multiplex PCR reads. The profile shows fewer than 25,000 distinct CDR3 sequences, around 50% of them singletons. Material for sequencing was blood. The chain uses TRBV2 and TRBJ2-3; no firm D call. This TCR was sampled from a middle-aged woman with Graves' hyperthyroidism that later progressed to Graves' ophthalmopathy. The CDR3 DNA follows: TGTGCCAGCACCCGAAGGACGGATCGCACAGATACGCAGTATTTT. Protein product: CASTRRTDRTDTQYF.